Following are 27 T cell receptor beta chains from one sample sequenced in a study of circulating CD8 cells and anti-PD-1 response in melanoma. The QIAseq Immune Repertoire TCR panel built the libraries from roughly 15 ng of total RNA. MiXCR was run by TCRdb on the reads, yielding one entry per CDR3 protein. The top ten clones hold around 60% of a sample with 400 or so distinct CDR3 sequences, about 6.8% of them seen once. Four subsets defined by PD-1 and/or TIGIT were sorted from live CD3+CD8+TCRalphabeta+ cells. The material sequenced was CD8+ T cells from PBMCs, taken at baseline or after one month of anti-PD-1 therapy (not recorded which). All receptors derive from a human donor with melanoma.

This clonotype is classed as large (0.1 to 1%). The genes are TRBV19 and TRBJ2-1; 7 nucleotides agree with TRBD1. V was pared by 4 bases and J by 2 bases, with 8 bases of the junction left unmatched. In germline, CDR1 is LNHDA, CDR2 SQIVND (reference sequence). The CDR3 consists of 16 residues. The CDR3 is CASSREGAPTYNEQFF. The CDR3 coding sequence is TGTGCCAGTAGTAGAGAGGGGGCGCCCACCTACAATGAGCAGTTCTTC.

Relative to its sample, this clonotype is large. The chain has TRBV11-1 and TRBJ2-7; no clear D. Germline loops: CDR1 SGHAT, CDR2 FQDESV (reference sequence). This CDR3 has 14 amino acids. Trimming cost V 2 bases and J 7 bases, with 15 bases left between them. DNA for the CDR3: TGTGCCAGCAGCTTAAGTGGTGGAAGGAAAGAGCAGTACTTC. Amino acids: CASSLSGGRKEQYF.

This clonotype is large (0.1 to 1%) in the sample. The chain is built from TRBV28 and TRBJ2-7, with D hard to call. The CDR3 runs 15 residues. Germline assignment: CDR1 MDHEN and CDR2 SYDVKM. V gave up 3 bases and J gave up 2 bases, with 14 bases separating them. The CDR3: CASSFLWTHPYEQYF. Here the CDR3 DNA reads TGTGCCAGCAGTTTTCTCTGGACCCATCCCTACGAGCAGTACTTC.

By frequency in the sample, this clonotype is medium-sized. The chain employs TRBV5-5 and TRBJ2-7, with 8 nucleotides matching TRBD1. The V gene end was trimmed by 0 bases and the J gene end by 5 bases; junction bases not matched to a gene: 4. This CDR3 has 14 amino acids. Germline lookup yields CDR1 SGHKS and CDR2 YYEKEE (reference sequence). The CDR3 protein is CASSLEGQGHEQYF. The CDR3 region has the DNA TGTGCCAGCAGCTTGGAAGGACAGGGCCACGAGCAGTACTTC.

Sample share makes this clonotype large. V and J are TRBV7-3 and TRBJ2-1; TRBD2 agrees at 12 bases. This CDR3 spans 15 amino acids. The J segment lost 5 bases and the V segment lost 6 bases, leaving 5 bases of the junction unmatched. Per germline, CDR1 SGHTA and CDR2 FQGTGA. CDR3: CASSRLAGADNEQFF. Written as DNA, the CDR3 is TGTGCCAGCAGTCGACTAGCGGGAGCCGACAATGAGCAGTTCTTC.

By sample share, this clonotype is large. The V call is TRBV7-3, the J call TRBJ2-5; 13 bases are shared with TRBD2. In germline, CDR1 is SGHTA, CDR2 FQGTGA. CDR3 length: 15 amino acids. J lost 4 bases, V lost 6 bases, and 5 bases had no gene match. CDR3 coding DNA: TGTGCCAGCAGTAGACTAGCGGGAGGAGTAGAGACCCAGTACTTC. Translated: CASSRLAGGVETQYF.

By sample fraction, this clonotype is large. The junction departs from germline at one end; a sequencing error may be responsible. DNA for the CDR3: TGCAGTGTTGAAGACAGGGATGAGACCCAGTACTTC. Its translation: CSVEDRDETQYF. The V and J genes are TRBV29-1 and TRBJ2-5; TRBD1 aligns across 7 bases. The CDR3 sequence is 12 residues long. Germline assignment: CDR1 SQVTM and CDR2 ANQGSEA. Full variable domain (remainder filled in from reference TRBV29-1 and TRBJ2-5): SAVISQKPSRDICQRGTSLTIQCQVDSQVTMMFWYRQQPGQSLTLIATANQGSEATYESGFVIDKFPISRPNLTFSTLTVSNMSPEDSSIYLCSVEDRDETQYFGPGTRLLVL.

By sample share, this clonotype is large. This chain uses TRBV27 with TRBJ2-3; the match to TRBD2 covers 14 bases. The length of the CDR3 is 17 residues. V gave up 5 bases and J gave up 2 bases; unmatched junction bases: 6. CDR1 is MNHEY, CDR2 SMNVEV, per germline (reference sequence). The CDR3 DNA reads TGTGCCAGCAGTCTTACGGGACTAGCGGGAGACACAGATACGCAGTATTTT. It yields the protein CASSLTGLAGDTDTQYF.

In this sample, this clonotype is large. The chain joins TRBV9 to TRBJ2-6, with 9 bases matching TRBD2. The CDR3 has 18 amino acids. With V trimmed by 0 bases and J by 0 bases, 4 bases remained unmatched. Germline V gives CDR1 SGDLS, CDR2 YYNGEE. The CDR3: CASSVGGTSTSGANVLTF. The CDR3 DNA sequence: TGTGCCAGCAGCGTAGGCGGGACTAGCACCTCTGGGGCCAACGTCCTGACTTTC.

As concerns this clonotype: Just one base apart from a much larger clone, this may be a read error. The chain recombines TRBV5-6 with TRBJ2-7, with TRBD1 matching over 7 bases. This CDR3 spans 14 amino acids. Germline values: CDR1 SGHDT, CDR2 YYEEEE. Written as DNA, the CDR3 is TGTGTCAGCAGCAAACCCAGGGGGAGCTACGAGCAGTACTTC. It codes for CVSSKPRGSYEQYF.

This clonotype was observed a handful of times. The chain combines TRBV7-9 with TRBJ2-1; D is uncertain. This CDR3 contains 15 residues. V shed 0 bases and J shed 5 bases, with 11 bases lying between them. From germline, CDR1 is SEHNR and CDR2 FQNEAQ (reference sequence). CDR3 amino acids: CASSLAPGGHNEQFF. CDR3 DNA sequence: TGTGCCAGCAGCTTAGCGCCTGGCGGACACAATGAGCAGTTCTTC.

V and J are TRBV28 and TRBJ2-1; D gene unclear. V lost 5 bases and J lost 0, with 8 bases in between. CDR1 is MDHEN, CDR2 SYDVKM, per germline. The CDR3 has 14 amino acids. CDR3 in amino acids: CASSLSHSYNEQFF. The DNA of the CDR3 is TGTGCCAGCAGTCTTTCCCACTCCTACAATGAGCAGTTCTTC.

By sample share, this clonotype is large (0.1 to 1%). The V gene is TRBV13, the J gene TRBJ2-3; 9 bases line up with TRBD2. The CDR3 spans 17 residues. V was clipped by 6 bases and J by 0 bases; unmatched bases: 10. Germline V gives CDR1 PRHDT, CDR2 FYEKMQ (reference sequence). CDR3 nucleotide sequence: TGTGCCAGCAGAACATCAAGTAGCGGGAGTAGCACAGATACGCAGTATTTT. Encoded protein: CASRTSSSGSSTDTQYF.

By proportion, this clonotype is medium-sized. At one boundary the junction diverges from the germline segment, which might be a read error. CDR3 in DNA: TGTGCCAGCAGGGAAGGACTAGGAGGGACCGGGGAGCTGCTTTTT. It yields the protein CASREGLGGTGELLF. The chain recombines TRBV2 with TRBJ2-2; TRBD2 agrees at 7 bases. This CDR3 comprises 15 residues. The germline gives CDR1 SNHLY, CDR2 FYNNEI.

This clonotype is medium-sized in the sample. V is TRBV28 and J is TRBJ2-1; 8 bases are a match to TRBD2. V shed 3 bases, J shed 7 bases, and the junction held 8 bases outside the gene matches. This CDR3 has 15 amino acids. Per the germline V gene, CDR1 is MDHEN and CDR2 is SYDVKM. The CDR3 DNA reads as TGTGCCAGCAGTTTCCCGGGACTAGGCTTAAATGAGCAGTTCTTC. Translating it yields CASSFPGLGLNEQFF.

This clonotype is classed as large. J is TRBJ2-1 and V is TRBV4-1; D is unresolved. Per germline, CDR1 MGHRA and CDR2 YSYEKL. The CDR3 loop spans 14 amino acids. V gave up 7 bases and J gave up 0 bases, with 10 bases separating them. Written as DNA, the CDR3 is TGCGCCAGCAAAGAAGAGCCCTCCTACAATGAGCAGTTCTTC. As protein: CASKEEPSYNEQFF.

This clonotype is termed medium-sized. V and J are TRBV28 and TRBJ2-1, with unresolved D. V gave up 6 bases and J gave up 7 bases, with 16 bases separating them. The CDR3 is 14 amino acids. Looked up from germline, CDR1 is MDHEN and CDR2 is SYDVKM. CDR3 region: CASSSYSVGNEQFF. The CDR3, as DNA: TGTGCCAGCAGCTCATACTCGGTGGGGAATGAGCAGTTCTTC. The variable domain in full, with the rest retrieved from reference TRBV28 and TRBJ2-1, is DVKVTQSSRYLVKRTGEKVFLECVQDMDHENMFWYRQDPGLGLRLIYFSYDVKMKEKGDIPEGYSVSREKKERFSLILESASTNQTSMYLCASSSYSVGNEQFFGPGTRLTVL.

This clonotype counts as medium-sized. Without the conserved terminal phenylalanine or tryptophan, this CDR3 likely stems from a read error. The J gene is TRBJ2-2, the V gene TRBV24-1, with a weak D call TRBD1 (6 bases). Germline values: CDR1 KGHDR, CDR2 SFDVKD. CDR3 length: 15 residues. Trimming removed 4 bases at V and 6 bases at J, with 14 bases between. DNA for the CDR3: TGTGCCACCAGTGAGGCGACAGGTTCGGCCGGGGAGCTGTTTTCT. Translating gives CATSEATGSAGELFS.

This clonotype has a handful of counts. The chain employs TRBV14 and TRBJ2-7, with 10 bases fitting TRBD2. The V gene end was trimmed by 4 bases and the J gene end by 13 bases; junction bases not matched to a gene: 10. This CDR3 has 13 amino acids. Per germline, CDR1 SGHDN and CDR2 FVKESK. CDR3 residues: CASSPGLAVKTYF. The CDR3 DNA sequence: TGTGCCAGCAGCCCTGGACTAGCGGTAAAAACCTACTTC. Based on the CDR3 plus reference TRBV14 and TRBJ2-7, the full variable domain is EAGVTQFPSHSVIEKGQTVTLRCDPISGHDNLYWYRRVMGKEIKFLLHFVKESKQDESGMPNNRFLAERTGGTYSTLKVQPAELEDSGVYFCASSPGLAVKTYFGPGTRLTVT.

This clonotype qualifies as medium-sized. This rearrangement joins TRBV12-3 or TRBV12-4 to TRBJ2-7, with 7 nucleotides matching TRBD2. Trimming cost V 3 bases and J 2 bases; bases outside gene matches: 1. The CDR3 spans 13 residues. CDR3 DNA: TGTGCCAGCAGTTTTGGACTAGCCTACGAGCAGTACTTC. It is translated as CASSFGLAYEQYF.

By sample fraction, this clonotype is large. The chain is built from TRBV28 and TRBJ2-7, with D possibly matching TRBD2 (5 bases). Trimming left V 4 bases short and J 7 bases short, with 20 bases between. Per the germline V gene, CDR1 is MDHEN and CDR2 is SYDVKM. This CDR3 is built from 15 residues. CDR3 residues: CASSSIEGRSEEQYF. In nucleotides, the CDR3 is TGTGCCAGCAGTTCCATCGAGGGCCGGTCGGAAGAGCAGTACTTC.

By frequency in the sample, this clonotype is large (0.1 to 1%). The chain carries TRBV27 and TRBJ2-5, with 11 bases fitting TRBD2. Germline CDR1 reads MNHEY; CDR2 reads SMNVEV (reference sequence). V dropped 0 bases and J dropped 4; count of bases not matched to a gene: 7. CDR3 length: 17 amino acids. The CDR3 bases are TGTGCCAGCAGTTTATCCCCACTAGCGGGAGATACAGAGACCCAGTACTTC. It codes for CASSLSPLAGDTETQYF.

This clonotype is categorized as medium-sized. This chain links TRBV19 with TRBJ2-1, with 10 nucleotides matching TRBD2. Germline CDR1 LNHDA, CDR2 SQIVND (reference sequence). V shed 4 bases, J shed 5 bases, and the junction held 5 bases outside the gene matches. This CDR3 is 15 amino acids long. The CDR3 sequence: CASSTASGSHNEQFF. The CDR3 bases are TGTGCCAGTAGTACGGCTAGCGGGAGCCACAATGAGCAGTTCTTC.

By share, this clonotype ranks as medium-sized (0.01 to 0.1%). This chain joins TRBV24-1 and TRBJ2-2, with D perhaps TRBD1 (6 bases). Germline V CDR1 and CDR2: KGHDR, SFDVKD. The V gene lost 4 bases and the J gene lost 6 bases, with 14 bases spanning the gap. The CDR3 totals 15 residues. The CDR3 sequence: CATSEATGSAGELFF. The CDR3 nucleotides are TGTGCCACCAGTGAGGCGACAGGTTCGGCCGGGGAGCTGTTTTTT.

This clonotype rates as large. The gene calls are TRBV7-9 and TRBJ2-7; D is perhaps TRBD1 or TRBD2 (5 bases each). CDR3 size: 16 residues. Germline V gene lookup returns CDR1 SEHNR and CDR2 FQNEAQ (reference sequence). Trimming left V 1 base short and J 2 bases short, with 15 bases between. CDR3 sequence (DNA): TGTGCCAGCAGCTTAGAAGGGGCTAGCAGACCCTACGAGCAGTACTTC. It specifies CASSLEGASRPYEQYF.

The rearrangement uses TRBV28 and TRBJ2-7; the D gene is possibly TRBD1 (6 bases). Germline V lookup: CDR1 MDHEN, CDR2 SYDVKM. The V end was cut by 7 bases, the J end by 6 bases, with 22 bases between. The CDR3 runs 15 residues. In DNA form, the CDR3 reads TGTGCCAGCATTCACCTCCGGGACATGCACAGCGAGCAGTACTTC. Translating gives CASIHLRDMHSEQYF.

This clonotype is judged large (0.1 to 1%). The rearrangement joins TRBV4-1 to TRBJ2-2, with D unclear. The V gene lost 4 bases and the J gene lost 8 bases, with 11 bases spanning the gap. This CDR3 is built from 13 residues. Per the germline V gene, CDR1 is MGHRA and CDR2 is YSYEKL. The CDR3 protein is CASSPGPLGELFF. Here the CDR3 DNA reads TGCGCCAGCAGCCCCGGCCCTTTGGGGGAGCTGTTTTTT.